This T cell receptor (beta chain) was recovered during a study of siplizumab effects on memory and regulatory T cells. Per individual sample, 9.9 x 10^4 or so TCR templates were assayed. TCRdb keeps only in-frame clones here, not all; method: immunoSEQ multiplex PCR. Of more than 75,000 clones listed, under 95% are singletons. To note about this clone: Its matching antigen is unknown.

Findings of the study overall: Under siplizumab, alloreactive sequences traced to unstimulated CD4+ memory cells were significantly reduced. The average Treg-derived proportion among mappable alloreactive CD4+ clones was 68.8% with siplizumab versus under 35% in controls.

Germline-derived CDR1 and CDR2 are MNHEY and SVGAGI. The CDR3 totals 13 residues. Between the trimmed V and J ends, which lost 3 bases and 1 base, there was a span of 7 bases. The sample consisted of CD8+ T cells sorted from blood. This chain connects TRBV6-5 to TRBJ2-7; D is undetermined. This receptor was obtained from a human donor in good health. CDR3 region: CASSYNPSYEQYF. The DNA of the CDR3 is TGTGCCAGCAGTTATAATCCATCCTACGAGCAGTACTTC.